Each of the 24 T cell receptor beta chains below was sequenced from the same sample in a study of blood T cell repertoires in COVID-19. Some clones are missing from TCRdb's copy, which holds only in-frame ones; the method was immunoSEQ multiplex PCR. The sample comprises 150,000 or so clones, less than 90% of which are singletons, and roughly 7.3% rests with the top ten. Input material: PBMCs or T cells enriched from blood (not recorded which). The source is a woman aged 45-59 years who had recovered from COVID-19.

The chain combines TRBV7-2 with TRBJ2-3; D call uncertain. CDR1 is SGHTA, CDR2 FQGNSA, per germline. Trimming shortened V by 1 base and J by 6 bases, and 11 bases separated the two germline ends. This CDR3 is built from 14 residues. CDR3 region: CASSLGKTVDTQYF. The CDR3, as DNA: TGTGCCAGCAGCTTAGGGAAGACTGTGGATACGCAGTATTTT.

This rearrangement joins TRBV12-3 or TRBV12-4 to TRBJ2-2; D is perhaps TRBD1 (5 bases). The CDR3 has 13 residues. V was cut by 3 bases and J by 6 bases, with 8 bases left in between. The CDR3 is CASSFQTAGELFF. CDR3 nucleotide sequence: TGTGCCAGCAGTTTTCAGACAGCCGGGGAGCTGTTTTTT.

The chain is built from TRBV6-2 or TRBV6-3 and TRBJ2-1; maybe TRBD1 (5 bases). The germline CDR1 and CDR2 sequences are MNHEY and SVGEGT. The CDR3 has 14 amino acids. Trimming cost V 4 bases and J 10 bases, with 17 bases left between them. CDR3 sequence (DNA): TGTGCCAGCAGTTTACAGAGTGGGGCCAACGAGCAGTTCTTC. This sequence encodes CASSLQSGANEQFF.

In the case of this clone: The sample carries other DNA sequences with the same CDR3. The rearrangement joins TRBV15 to TRBJ2-7; weak D call: TRBD1 (5 bases). The CDR3 consists of 12 residues. Trimming left V 1 base short and J 4 bases short, with 5 bases between. CDR1 is LNHNV, CDR2 YYDKDF, per germline (reference sequence). The chain's CDR3 is CATSRAGYEQYF. The CDR3 nucleotides read TGTGCCACCAGCAGAGCAGGGTACGAGCAGTACTTC. The full variable domain, completed using reference TRBV15 and TRBJ2-7, is DAMVIQNPRYQVTQFGKPVTLSCSQTLNHNVMYWYQQKSSQAPKLLFHYYDKDFNNEADTPDNFQSRRPNTSFCFLDIRSPGLGDTAMYLCATSRAGYEQYFGPGTRLTVT.

The count of this clone is one. This chain connects TRBV12-3 or TRBV12-4 to TRBJ1-2; D remains unclear. CDR3 length equals 12 residues. The V end lost 6 bases, the J end lost 6 bases, and 11 bases lay between the germline ends. CDR3: CASRGDPNGYTF. DNA of the CDR3: TGTGCCAGCAGGGGCGACCCGAATGGCTACACCTTC.

The V and J genes are TRBV14 and TRBJ1-6; 8 bases are shared with TRBD1. The CDR3 is 17 residues long. Germline V CDR1 and CDR2: SGHDN, FVKESK. Trimming took 1 base from V and 10 from J; bases not matched to a gene: 12. CDR3 amino acids: CASSQVQGANSGSPLHF. CDR3 DNA: TGTGCCAGCAGCCAAGTTCAGGGGGCAAACTCAGGATCACCCCTCCACTTT.

The J gene is TRBJ2-2, the V gene TRBV24-1; D perhaps matches TRBD2 (5 bases). Germline lookup yields CDR1 KGHDR and CDR2 SFDVKD. The CDR3 is made up of 17 amino acids. V lost 2 bases to trimming and J lost 0 bases, with 12 bases between them. The CDR3 DNA follows: TGTGCCACCAGTGATTCAACCGGGATTGCGAACACCGGGGAGCTGTTTTTT. Its translation: CATSDSTGIANTGELFF.

This chain links TRBV29-1 with TRBJ2-1, with TRBD1 as a possible D gene (5 bases). V was pared by 6 bases and J by 9 bases, with 15 bases between. CDR1 SQVTM and CDR2 ANQGSEA come from the germline V gene. This CDR3 has 12 amino acids. The CDR3: CSVSQGTGEQFF. The CDR3 bases are TGCAGCGTGTCGCAGGGAACGGGTGAGCAGTTCTTC.

The chain uses TRBV11-1 and TRBJ1-1; D not resolved. The CDR3 has 15 amino acids. CDR1 and CDR2 from the germline V gene are SGHAT and FQDESV (reference sequence). V was pared by 1 base and J by 4 bases, with 13 bases between. CDR3 nucleotide sequence: TGTGCCAGCAGCTTAGGCGTAAAGGCGGGCACTGAAGCTTTCTTT. Amino acid sequence: CASSLGVKAGTEAFF.

The chain combines TRBV20-1 with TRBJ1-3; D ambiguous. The CDR3 extends over 11 amino acids. Trimming took 6 bases from V and 3 from J, leaving 6 bases between them. In germline, CDR1 is DFQATT, CDR2 SNEGSKA (reference sequence). For the CDR3, the DNA is TGCAGTGCCCCATTTGGAAACACCATATATTTT. Amino acids: CSAPFGNTIYF.

This chain links TRBV6-6 with TRBJ1-2, with TRBD1 matching 8 bases. From germline, CDR1 is MNHNY and CDR2 SVGAGI (reference sequence). With 5 bases clipped from V and 4 bases from J, the junction kept 12 bases outside the gene matches. CDR3 size: 16 residues. The DNA for the CDR3 is TGTGCCAGCAGTACGCAGGGACAGGCGATAAGCTATGGCTACACCTTC. The encoded protein is CASSTQGQAISYGYTF.

The rearrangement links TRBV18 to TRBJ2-1, with TRBD1 identical over 7 bases. Germline CDR1 and CDR2: KGHSH and LQKENI. This CDR3 is 15 amino acids long. V trimming: 4 bases; J trimming: 6 bases; junction bases outside the gene matches: 9. In nucleotides, the CDR3 is TGTGCCAGCTCACTACCCGGGACAGCCTTCAATGAGCAGTTCTTC. Amino acid sequence: CASSLPGTAFNEQFF.

J is TRBJ2-7 and V is TRBV4-1, with TRBD1 matching 11 bases. The length of the CDR3 is 15 residues. The germline V gene encodes CDR1 MGHRA and CDR2 YSYEKL. V lost 0 bases, J lost 2 bases, and 0 bases stayed unmatched. The CDR3 bases are TGCGCCAGCAGCCAAGAGGGACAGGGGGCCTACGAGCAGTACTTC. Protein product: CASSQEGQGAYEQYF.

This chain connects TRBV21-1 to TRBJ2-7; the D call of TRBD2 is as the table states it, not checked on the DNA. TRBV21-1 is annotated as a pseudogene. The CDR3 is 14 residues long. CDR3 loop: CASFQREGLYEQYF. The CDR3 DNA reads TGTGCCAGCTTCCAGCGGGAGGGCCTGTACGAGCAGTACTTC.

This chain joins TRBV5-1 and TRBJ1-3; 7 nucleotides match TRBD1. Losses at the gene ends were 0 bases for V and 2 bases for J; bases not matched to a gene: 8. The germline V gene has CDR1 SGHRS and CDR2 YFSETQ. This CDR3 region has 17 residues. The CDR3 nucleotides are TGCGCCAGCAGCTTGGGCAGACAGGGAACAACTGGAAACACCATATATTTT. Protein: CASSLGRQGTTGNTIYF.

This chain connects TRBV24-1 to TRBJ2-3, with 7 bases lining up with TRBD2. The ends lost 5 bases at V and 0 bases at J; junction bases unmatched: 4. The CDR3 is 15 amino acids. The germline gives CDR1 KGHDR, CDR2 SFDVKD. The CDR3 DNA follows: TGTGCCACCAGTGGTGTTAGCGGGAGCACAGATACGCAGTATTTT. Its translation: CATSGVSGSTDTQYF.

This chain links TRBV6-5 with TRBJ1-1; TRBD1 might be the D (6 bases). Deletions cut 6 bases from V and 7 bases from J, with 15 bases between. This CDR3 spans 13 amino acids. The germline CDR1 and CDR2 sequences are MNHEY and SVGAGI. The CDR3 spells CASSRGGLDEAFF. The DNA for the CDR3 is TGTGCCAGCAGCCGGGGGGGGCTCGATGAAGCTTTCTTT.

This sequence joins TRBV19 and TRBJ1-5, with D unclear. Germline-derived CDR1 and CDR2 are LNHDA and SQIVND (reference sequence). Trimming removed 5 bases from V and 0 bases from J, with 11 bases in between. The length of the CDR3 is 15 residues. The CDR3 nucleotides are TGTGCCAGTAGTCCATCCGGTTTTAGCAATCAGCCCCAGCATTTT. Translated, it gives CASSPSGFSNQPQHF. The full variable domain, completed using reference TRBV19 and TRBJ1-5, is DGGITQSPKYLFRKEGQNVTLSCEQNLNHDAMYWYRQDPGQGLRLIYYSQIVNDFQKGDIAEGYSVSREKKESFPLTVTSAQKNPTAFYLCASSPSGFSNQPQHFGDGTRLSIL.

This clone was recorded only once. The sample contains more than one DNA sequence encoding this CDR3. CDR3 region: CASRDTPNTGELFF. For the CDR3, the DNA is TGTGCCAGCCGGGACACCCCGAACACCGGGGAGCTGTTTTTT. This sequence joins TRBV9 and TRBJ2-2; perhaps TRBD1 as D (6 bases). CDR1 SGDLS and CDR2 YYNGEE come from the germline V gene. Trimming shortened V by 7 bases and J by 0 bases, and 10 bases separated the two germline ends. CDR3 size: 14 residues.

The CDR3 nucleotides are TGTGCCAGCGCATCGGGCAATGAGCAGTTCTTC. Its protein product is CASASGNEQFF. The V gene is TRBV27, the J gene TRBJ2-1; D remains unclear. The germline CDR1 and CDR2 sequences are MNHEY and SMNVEV (reference sequence). V was cut by 8 bases and J by 6 bases, with 8 bases left in between. This CDR3 region has 11 residues.

This clone was seen a single time. The chain uses TRBV15 and TRBJ1-1; D ambiguous. The CDR3 spans 13 residues. Trimming took off 0 bases at V and 5 bases at J, with 7 bases between the two ends. Germline values: CDR1 LNHNV, CDR2 YYDKDF (reference sequence). The CDR3 DNA is TGTGCCACCAGCAGAGATACTAGAACTGAAGCTTTCTTT. Protein product: CATSRDTRTEAFF.

The genes are TRBV7-6 and TRBJ2-1; 7 bases agree with TRBD2. Per germline, CDR1 SGHVS and CDR2 FNYEAQ. This CDR3 is 17 amino acids long. V was pared by 5 bases and J by 0 bases, with 10 bases of the junction left unmatched. CDR3 protein: CASSSYGGTSSYNEQFF. The CDR3 DNA is TGTGCCAGCAGCAGCTACGGGGGGACGAGCTCCTACAATGAGCAGTTCTTC.

The genes are TRBV6-6 and TRBJ1-1; D is unresolved. The CDR3 has 14 amino acids. Germline loops: CDR1 MNHNY, CDR2 SVGAGI (reference sequence). Trimming cost V 2 bases and J 2 bases, with 9 bases left between them. The DNA for the CDR3 is TGTGCCAGCAGTTACGCCTCAGAAAACACTGAAGCTTTCTTT. Translated: CASSYASENTEAFF.

The DNA for the CDR3 is TGCGCCAGCAGCTTCCGGGACTCCTACGAGCAGTACTTC. It is translated as CASSFRDSYEQYF. The V and J genes are TRBV5-1 and TRBJ2-7; TRBD2 is a possible D gene (5 bases). V was cut by 2 bases and J by 0 bases, with 6 bases left in between. CDR3 length: 13 amino acids. Germline CDR1 SGHRS, CDR2 YFSETQ.